This T cell receptor beta chain emerged from a study of CD8 T cells in Susac syndrome. An input of roughly 0.45 to 1 ug of RNA was subjected to reverse transcription using random hexamers. Via MiXCR, TCRdb re-called the immunoSEQ multiplex PCR reads, giving one row per CDR3 protein. The table records roughly 130,000 distinct CDR3 sequences, 95% of them present only once. Trimming removed 5 bases from V and 4 bases from J, with 18 bases in between. CDR3 length equals 16 residues. V gene TRBV12-3 or TRBV12-4 combines with J gene TRBJ2-1; D might be TRBD1 (6 bases). The sample taken for sequencing was CD4+ T cells from PBMCs. The sequence was obtained from a human donor with multiple sclerosis. The CDR3 loop is CASSRDQGRIYNEQFF. The CDR3, as DNA: TGTGCCAGCAGTCGAGATCAGGGGCGGATATACAATGAGCAGTTCTTC.